The 25 T cell receptor beta chains in this list originate from one sample, sequenced in a study of PD-1 blockade in classical Hodgkin lymphoma. Assay used: immunoSEQ multiplex PCR; TCRdb lists only in-frame clones, some missing. The sample carries roughly 100,000 clones, roughly 91% recorded once. Autologous stem cell transplantation was followed by relapse in every patient, and brentuximab vedotin exposure varied. The sample was peripheral blood mononuclear cells (PBMCs), taken before the second cycle of nivolumab. Every receptor here comes from a human donor with classical Hodgkin lymphoma.

The gene calls are TRBV28 and TRBJ2-2; 7 positions match TRBD1. The CDR3 consists of 14 residues. Germline V lookup: CDR1 MDHEN, CDR2 SYDVKM. V gave up 9 bases and J gave up 0 bases; unmatched junction bases: 4. The CDR3 nucleotides read TGTGCCAGTCAGACAGGGTCGAACACCGGGGAGCTGTTTTTT. This encodes CASQTGSNTGELFF.

CDR3 nucleotides: TGTGCCAGCAGCTTGTATAGGGGCTACGAGCAGTACTTC. Protein sequence: CASSLYRGYEQYF. The chain is built from TRBV11-3 and TRBJ2-7, with TRBD1 as a possible D gene (5 bases). V dropped 3 bases and J dropped 3 bases, with 9 bases sitting between them. The CDR3 loop spans 13 amino acids. Germline CDR1 and CDR2: SGHNT and YENEEA. Based on the CDR3 plus reference TRBV11-3 and TRBJ2-7, the full variable domain is EAGVVQSPRYKIIEKKQPVAFWCNPISGHNTLYWYLQNLGQGPELLIRYENEEAVDDSQLPKDRFSAERLKGVDSTLKIQPAELGDSAVYLCASSLYRGYEQYFGPGTRLTVT.

The genes are TRBV6-5 and TRBJ1-1; 9 bases align to TRBD1. Germline-derived CDR1 and CDR2 are MNHEY and SVGAGI. V dropped 6 bases and J dropped 7; count of bases not matched to a gene: 9. The CDR3 covers 14 residues. The CDR3 loop is CASRHRNRGHEAFF. The DNA for the CDR3 is TGTGCCAGCAGACACAGAAACAGGGGGCATGAAGCTTTCTTT.

This clone was observed once. The chain recombines TRBV28 with TRBJ1-5; possibly TRBD1 for D (5 bases). Germline V gives CDR1 MDHEN, CDR2 SYDVKM. V was pared by 4 bases and J by 7 bases, with 14 bases between. The CDR3 extends over 14 amino acids. CDR3 DNA sequence: TGTGCCAGCAGTTCATTGAAGGGGTACCAGCCCCAGCATTTT. This translates into CASSSLKGYQPQHF.

The rearrangement joins TRBV19 to TRBJ2-1, with 7 positions matching TRBD2. V dropped 3 bases and J dropped 2; count of bases not matched to a gene: 4. The germline gives CDR1 LNHDA, CDR2 SQIVND (reference sequence). The CDR3 totals 15 residues. In DNA, the CDR3 is TGTGCCAGTAGTATGGGGGGGTTCACCTACAATGAGCAGTTCTTC. Encoded protein: CASSMGGFTYNEQFF.

This clone was observed once. The chain recombines TRBV4-3 with TRBJ2-2; either TRBD1 or TRBD2 may fit D (6 bases each). CDR1 LGHNA and CDR2 YSLEER come from the germline V gene. The V and J ends lost 1 base and 9 bases respectively, with 9 bases between them. The CDR3 is 13 amino acids. The CDR3 nucleotides read TGCGCCAGCAGCCAAGTGGGGGGCCGGGAGCTGTTTTTT. Translation: CASSQVGGRELFF.

V gene TRBV21-1 combines with J gene TRBJ1-5. TRBV21-1 is a pseudogene locus. This CDR3 region has 18 residues. In DNA form, the CDR3 reads TGTGCCAGCAGCAAAGACTTGGGGTCAGGTGAGGGGAGTCAGCCCCAGCATTTT. This sequence encodes CASSKDLGSGEGSQPQHF.

The chain employs TRBV5-6 and TRBJ1-3; TRBD1 might be the D (5 bases). The V and J ends lost 4 bases and 4 bases respectively, with 15 bases between them. The length of the CDR3 is 15 residues. The V gene's germline CDR1 is SGHDT and CDR2 YYEEEE. The CDR3 sequence is CASSPLVGTGNTIYF. The CDR3 region has the DNA TGTGCCAGCAGCCCCCTCGTGGGGACGGGAAACACCATATATTTT. The full variable domain, with the rest looked up from reference TRBV5-6 and TRBJ1-3, is DAGVTQSPTHLIKTRGQQVTLRCSPKSGHDTVSWYQQALGQGPQFIFQYYEEEERQRGNFPDRFSGHQFPNYSSELNVNALLLGDSALYLCASSPLVGTGNTIYFGEGSWLTVV.

This chain uses TRBV11-1 with TRBJ2-7; possible D gene TRBD1, 6 bases. The V end lost 5 bases, the J end lost 5 bases, and 22 bases lay between the germline ends. Germline CDR1 SGHAT, CDR2 FQDESV (reference sequence). The CDR3 runs 16 residues. CDR3 nucleotide sequence: TGTGCCAGCAGCAACAGACAGGACCCCTTCCTTAACGAGCAGTACTTC. Amino acids: CASSNRQDPFLNEQYF.

A single count supports this clone. The chain recombines TRBV9 with TRBJ2-7, with 8 bases that match TRBD2. V lost 2 bases, J lost 1 base, and 5 bases stayed unmatched. This CDR3 spans 15 amino acids. CDR1 is SGDLS, CDR2 YYNGEE, per germline. The CDR3: CASSVGAGASYEQYF. CDR3 sequence (DNA): TGTGCCAGCAGCGTTGGAGCGGGGGCTTCCTACGAGCAGTACTTC.

The J gene is TRBJ2-1, the V gene TRBV5-5; the D gene could be TRBD1 or TRBD2 (5 bases each). The V end lost 1 base, the J end lost 5 bases, and 10 bases lay between the germline ends. In germline, CDR1 is SGHKS, CDR2 YYEKEE (reference sequence). This CDR3 has 14 amino acids. The CDR3 spells CASSLSGAHNEQFF. The CDR3 DNA sequence: TGTGCCAGCAGCTTGTCCGGGGCCCACAATGAGCAGTTCTTC.

This chain links TRBV2 with TRBJ2-1; 7 nucleotides match TRBD1. The ends lost 3 bases at V and 0 bases at J; junction bases unmatched: 8. This CDR3 spans 17 amino acids. CDR1 is SNHLY and CDR2 is FYNNEI in the germline V gene. The CDR3 region has the DNA TGTGCCAGCAGTGAGACCGGAGGACAGGTCTCCTACAATGAGCAGTTCTTC. Translation: CASSETGGQVSYNEQFF. The full variable domain, its missing parts supplied by reference TRBV2 and TRBJ2-1, is EPEVTQTPSHQVTQMGQEVILRCVPISNHLYFYWYRQILGQKVEFLVSFYNNEISEKSEIFDDQFSVERPDGSNFTLKIRSTKLEDSAMYFCASSETGGQVSYNEQFFGPGTRLTVL.

The chain employs TRBV29-1 and TRBJ2-1; no firm D call. The germline V gene has CDR1 SQVTM and CDR2 ANQGSEA. CDR3 length: 12 residues. V lost 5 bases, J lost 3 bases, and 8 bases lay in between. CDR3 sequence (DNA): TGCAGCGTTTCCAAGTTCTACAATGAGCAGTTCTTC. Protein: CSVSKFYNEQFF.

This clone was counted between two and nine times. The chain links TRBV27 to TRBJ2-5, with TRBD2 matching over 9 bases. With 7 bases clipped from V and 1 base from J, the junction kept 4 bases outside the gene matches. Germline loops: CDR1 MNHEY, CDR2 SMNVEV (reference sequence). The CDR3 runs to 14 residues. The CDR3 here is CASNERGAQETQYF. DNA for the CDR3: TGTGCCAGCAACGAGCGGGGGGCCCAAGAGACCCAGTACTTC.

V and J are TRBV6-6 and TRBJ1-1; possibly TRBD1 for D (5 bases). The CDR3 totals 15 residues. In germline, CDR1 is MNHNY, CDR2 SVGAGI (reference sequence). V lost 2 bases and J 4 bases, leaving 14 bases between the germline ends. The CDR3 nucleotides read TGTGCCAGCAGTTACGTGGCAGGGAGGCTCACTGAAGCTTTCTTT. Translation: CASSYVAGRLTEAFF.

CDR3 loop: CASSFHGQAEGGNTIYF. The CDR3 nucleotides are TGTGCCAGCAGCTTTCACGGACAGGCCGAGGGGGGAAACACCATATATTTT. The chain links TRBV7-6 to TRBJ1-3, with 7 bases fitting TRBD1. Trimming cost V 3 bases and J 4 bases; bases outside gene matches: 12. The CDR3 contains 17 residues. Germline CDR1 reads SGHVS; CDR2 reads FNYEAQ.

This CDR3 reads CASSVATSHTEAFF. The CDR3 DNA reads TGTGCCAGCAGCGTAGCCACCTCCCACACTGAAGCTTTCTTT. The rearrangement links TRBV9 to TRBJ1-1; D gene unclear. The CDR3 runs 14 residues. V was pared by 0 bases and J by 3 bases, with 9 bases between. Germline V lookup: CDR1 SGDLS, CDR2 YYNGEE. The whole variable domain, filled in from reference TRBV9 and TRBJ1-1, reads DSGVTQTPKHLITATGQRVTLRCSPRSGDLSVYWYQQSLDQGLQFLIQYYNGEERAKGNILERFSAQQFPDLHSELNLSSLELGDSALYFCASSVATSHTEAFFGQGTRLTVV.

The V call is TRBV30, the J call TRBJ2-1; 9 bases map to TRBD2. This CDR3 comprises 14 residues. V dropped 0 bases and J dropped 7; count of bases not matched to a gene: 4. Germline CDR1 reads GTSNPN; CDR2 reads SVGIG (reference sequence). CDR3 in DNA: TGTGCCTGGAGTGTAGCGGGGGGCTGGAATGAGCAGTTCTTC. It translates to CAWSVAGGWNEQFF.

J is TRBJ1-1 and V is TRBV10-3; no firm D call. Trimming removed 6 bases from V and 0 bases from J, with 17 bases in between. Germline CDR1 is ENHRY and CDR2 is SYGVKD. There are 16 residues in the CDR3. DNA for the CDR3: TGTGCCATCAGCTATACCGACCCAAACATGAACACTGAAGCTTTCTTT. Amino acids: CAISYTDPNMNTEAFF.

The chain combines TRBV15 with TRBJ1-5; D gene ambiguous. The CDR3 has 14 amino acids. The V and J ends lost 1 base and 5 bases respectively, with 9 bases between them. From germline, CDR1 is LNHNV and CDR2 YYDKDF (reference sequence). In nucleotides, the CDR3 is TGTGCCACCAGCAGAGGGGGAGGATATCAGCCCCAGCATTTT. Amino acid sequence: CATSRGGGYQPQHF.

V and J are TRBV28 and TRBJ1-4; TRBD1 matches 8 bases. V shed 2 bases and J 7 bases; nucleotides not matched to a gene: 6. Germline lookup yields CDR1 MDHEN and CDR2 SYDVKM. This CDR3 region has 15 residues. The CDR3 is CASSLSGQGSEKLFF. The CDR3 DNA follows: TGTGCCAGCAGTTTAAGTGGACAGGGTAGTGAAAAACTGTTTTTT.

This clone was detected a few times. This chain uses TRBV4-3 with TRBJ2-2; D not resolved. Germline values: CDR1 LGHNA, CDR2 YSLEER. This CDR3 has 14 residues. Trimming shortened V by 4 bases and J by 6 bases, and 12 bases separated the two germline ends. CDR3 sequence (DNA): TGCGCCAGCAGCCCCCTTGTTAGATCCGGGGAGCTGTTTTTT. It yields the protein CASSPLVRSGELFF.

This chain connects TRBV19 to TRBJ2-4, with 10 bases lining up with TRBD2. Looked up from germline, CDR1 is LNHDA and CDR2 is SQIVND (reference sequence). CDR3 length equals 17 residues. V lost 9 bases to trimming and J lost 10 bases; unmatched junction nucleotides: 21. The CDR3 region is CASGPGSGGALGMIQYF. The CDR3 DNA is TGTGCCAGCGGGCCGGGCAGCGGGGGGGCCCTCGGTATGATTCAGTACTTC.

This clone has just one count. The rearrangement uses TRBV5-1 and TRBJ1-4; no reliable D call. Germline V gene data show CDR1 as SGHRS and CDR2 as YFSETQ. V dropped 5 bases and J dropped 0 bases, with 17 bases sitting between them. The CDR3 runs 17 residues. This CDR3 is CASRLGLDFATNEKLFF. CDR3 coding DNA: TGCGCCAGCAGACTCGGACTAGACTTTGCAACTAATGAAAAACTGTTTTTT.

The rearrangement links TRBV6-5 to TRBJ1-1; TRBD1 matches 7 bases. The CDR3 totals 14 residues. The J segment lost 1 base and the V segment lost 2 bases, leaving 1 base of the junction unmatched. Germline CDR1 MNHEY, CDR2 SVGAGI. CDR3 DNA sequence: TGTGCCAGCAGTTACGACAGGGAGAACACTGAAGCTTTCTTT. Its translation is CASSYDRENTEAFF.